This T cell receptor beta chain is from a study of cytomegalovirus exposure and HLA in healthy donors. Study conclusions and caveats: More than 150 TCR beta chains were listed as cytomegalovirus-associated. One variant, a missense change in DCLRE1C, was linked in a later analysis to TCR beta V- and J-gene trimming.

CDR1 MNHEY and CDR2 SVGAGI come from the germline V gene. V shed 0 bases and J shed 5 bases, with 13 bases lying between them. This CDR3 comprises 15 residues. The PCR had 60 Vbeta and 13 Jbeta primers. Clones were sequenced by immunoSEQ multiplex PCR, and TCRdb holds only the in-frame ones, with some missing. The sample carries 100,000 to 150,000 clones, 60% to 85% recorded once. For this clone: Its specificity is not known.

Sample: PBMCs. This sequence was found in a woman aged 40 to 50 in good health and CMV-seronegative. The gene calls are TRBV6-5 and TRBJ1-1; D possibly corresponds to TRBD1 (5 bases). The DNA for the CDR3 is TGTGCCAGCAGTTACTCGAGCCAGGGTAAAACTGAAGCTTTCTTT. This encodes CASSYSSQGKTEAFF.